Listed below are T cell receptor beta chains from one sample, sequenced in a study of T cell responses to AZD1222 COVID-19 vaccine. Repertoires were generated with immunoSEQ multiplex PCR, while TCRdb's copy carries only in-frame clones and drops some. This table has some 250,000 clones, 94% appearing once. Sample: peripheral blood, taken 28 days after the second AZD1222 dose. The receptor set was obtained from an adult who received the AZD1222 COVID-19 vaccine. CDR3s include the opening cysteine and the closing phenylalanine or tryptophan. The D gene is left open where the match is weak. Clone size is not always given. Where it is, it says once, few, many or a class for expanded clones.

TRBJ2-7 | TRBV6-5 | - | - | TGTGCCAGCAGTTACTCGAATTCAGGTACCTACGAGCAGTACTTC | CASSYSNSGTYEQYF
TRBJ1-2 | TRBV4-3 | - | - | TGCGCCAGCAGCCCCAATGAACGGTGGTTGACCGATGGCTACACCTTC | CASSPNERWLTDGYTF
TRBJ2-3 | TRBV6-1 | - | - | TGTGCCAGCAGTGAAAGGGCTCCGAGCACAGATACGCAGTATTTT | CASSERAPSTDTQYF
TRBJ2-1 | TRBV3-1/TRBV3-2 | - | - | TGTGCCAGCAGCCTTGCTTCGTGGGGCCGCAATGAGCAGTTCTTC | CASSLASWGRNEQFF
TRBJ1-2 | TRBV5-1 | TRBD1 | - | TGCGCCAGCAGCCGGGGACAGGGGGAGGATGGCTACACCTTC | CASSRGQGEDGYTF
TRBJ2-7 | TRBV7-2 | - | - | TGTGCCAGCAGCATTAGCGTTTACTACGAGCAGTACTTC | CASSISVYYEQYF
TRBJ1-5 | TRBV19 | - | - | TGTGCCAGTAGTATTGACCGGGGGCGTCAGCCCCAGCATTTT | CASSIDRGRQPQHF
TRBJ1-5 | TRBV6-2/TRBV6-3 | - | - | TGTGCCAGCAGTTTCCCCAATCAGCCCCAGCATTTT | CASSFPNQPQHF
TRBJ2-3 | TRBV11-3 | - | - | TGTGCCAGCAGCCAGTCAACAGATACGCAGTATTTT | CASSQSTDTQYF
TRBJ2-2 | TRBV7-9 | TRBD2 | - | TGTGCCAGCAGCTTGAGGACTAGCGGGGCCAACACCGGGGAGCTGTTTTTT | CASSLRTSGANTGELFF
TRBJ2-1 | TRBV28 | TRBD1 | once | TGTGCCAGCAGTTTATGGGACAGGGGGGCGTACAATGAGCAGTTCTTC | CASSLWDRGAYNEQFF
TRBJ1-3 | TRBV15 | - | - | TGTGCCACCAGCAGAGATCCAGGGTCCGGGGGCACCATATATTTT | CATSRDPGSGGTIYF
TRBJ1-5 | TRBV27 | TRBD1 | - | TGTGCCAGCACAGACAGGGCGGGGGATCAGCCCCAGCATTTT | CASTDRAGDQPQHF
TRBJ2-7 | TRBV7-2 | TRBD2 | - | TGTGCCAGCAGCTCTAGCGGGAGGGCCACCTACGAGCAGTACTTC | CASSSSGRATYEQYF
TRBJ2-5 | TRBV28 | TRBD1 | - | TGTGCCAGCCACATGGGGGACAGGGACAGTGAGACCCAGTACTTC | CASHMGDRDSETQYF
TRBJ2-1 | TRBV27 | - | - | TGTGCCAGCAGTTCCCCGACACGGACCGGGTCCTACAATGAGCAGTTCTTC | CASSSPTRTGSYNEQFF
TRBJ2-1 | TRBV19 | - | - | TGTGCCAGTAGTATATCACCAAACAATGAGCAGTTCTTC | CASSISPNNEQFF
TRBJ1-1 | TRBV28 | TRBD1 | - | TGTGCCAGCAGTTTGTCGGGACAGGGGAACACTGAAGCTTTCTTT | CASSLSGQGNTEAFF
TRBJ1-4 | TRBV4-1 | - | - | TGCGCCAGCAGCCAAGACCCTTTAAGGGCGACTAATGAAAAACTGTTTTTT | CASSQDPLRATNEKLFF
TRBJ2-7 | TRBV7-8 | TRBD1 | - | TGTGCCAGCAGAAACTCCCCCCTGCAGGGGGCGTACGAGCAGTACTTC | CASRNSPLQGAYEQYF
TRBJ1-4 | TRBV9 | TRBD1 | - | TGTGCCAGCAGCGCGGACAGGGGGCGCGGAGAAAAACTGTTTTTT | CASSADRGRGEKLFF
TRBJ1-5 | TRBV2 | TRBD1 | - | TGTGCCAGCAGTCCGAGGACAGGGGGCCAGCCCCAGCATTTT | CASSPRTGGQPQHF
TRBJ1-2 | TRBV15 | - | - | TGTGCCACCAGCAGAGATCAATTGGGGAGGGGCTACACCTTC | CATSRDQLGRGYTF
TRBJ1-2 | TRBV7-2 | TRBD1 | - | TGTGCCAGCAGCCGTAACAGGGGTGGTGGCTACACCTTC | CASSRNRGGGYTF
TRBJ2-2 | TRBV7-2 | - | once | TGTGCCAGCAGCCAACAGGGGGGGAGCGGGGAGCTGTTTTTT | CASSQQGGSGELFF
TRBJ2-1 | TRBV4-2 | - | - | TGTGCCAGCAGCCAAGATTTGCTATCCTACAATGAGCAGTTCTTC | CASSQDLLSYNEQFF
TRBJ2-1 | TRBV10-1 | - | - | TGCGCCACCATCCCGACAGGACTCTACAATGAGCAGTTCTTC | CATIPTGLYNEQFF
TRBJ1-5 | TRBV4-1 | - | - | TGCGCCAGCAGCCCGGGTTGGGGGGTGTCTCAGCCCCAGCATTTT | CASSPGWGVSQPQHF
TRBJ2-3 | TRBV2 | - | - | TGTGCCAGCAGGAGGGGGGCGGGCACAGATACGCAGTATTTT | CASRRGAGTDTQYF
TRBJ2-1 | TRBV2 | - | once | TGTGCCAGCACCCGAGACCACTACAATGAGCAGTTCTTC | CASTRDHYNEQFF
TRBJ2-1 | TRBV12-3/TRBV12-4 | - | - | TGTGCCAGCAGTTTTGCCCTTAATGAGCAGTTCTTC | CASSFALNEQFF
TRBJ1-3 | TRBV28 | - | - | TGTGCCAGCAGTCCCGGGACACCGAGCTCTGGAAACACCATATATTTT | CASSPGTPSSGNTIYF
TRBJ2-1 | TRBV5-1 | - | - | TGCGCCAGCAGCTTGGGACAGGTCAGTGAGCAGTTCTTC | CASSLGQVSEQFF
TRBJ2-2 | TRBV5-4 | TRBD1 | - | TGTGCCAGCAGCTTGACAGGGGGAGGCACCGGGGAGCTGTTTTTT | CASSLTGGGTGELFF
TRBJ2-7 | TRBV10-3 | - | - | TGTGCCATCAGTGAGGGTGGCGGAGGGGGGTACGAGCAGTACTTC | CAISEGGGGGYEQYF
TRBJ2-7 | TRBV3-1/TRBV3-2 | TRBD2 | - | TGTGCCAGCAGCCAAGTTACTAGCGGAGCGCAGTACTTC | CASSQVTSGAQYF
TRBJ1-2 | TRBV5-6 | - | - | TGTGCCAGCAGCTCCACGGGGCAGCCTTATTATGGCTACACCTTC | CASSSTGQPYYGYTF
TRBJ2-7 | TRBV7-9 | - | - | TGTGCCAGCAGCTTTTTGGGGGTCGCCGGTACCTACGAGCAGTACTTC | CASSFLGVAGTYEQYF
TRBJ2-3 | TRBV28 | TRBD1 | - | TGTGCCAGCAGAAAGGGGGCGGAGGATACGCAGTATTTT | CASRKGAEDTQYF
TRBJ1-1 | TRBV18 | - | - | TGTGCCAGCTCACCACCGAGTTACTCCATGAACACTGAAGCTTTCTTT | CASSPPSYSMNTEAFF
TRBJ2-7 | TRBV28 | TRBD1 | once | TGTGCCAGCAGTTTATACGGACAGGTCTCCTACGAGCAGTACTTC | CASSLYGQVSYEQYF
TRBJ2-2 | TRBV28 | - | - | TGTGCCAGCAGTTTTTGGGCAGTCCCCATGAACGGGGAGCTGTTTTTT | CASSFWAVPMNGELFF
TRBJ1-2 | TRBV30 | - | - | TGTGCCTGGAGTAATGCAGTATATGGCTACACCTTC | CAWSNAVYGYTF
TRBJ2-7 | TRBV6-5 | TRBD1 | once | TGTGCCAGCAGACGACAGGGTAGACCGGACTACGAGCAGTACTTC | CASRRQGRPDYEQYF
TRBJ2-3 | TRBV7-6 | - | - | TGTGCCAGCAGCTTGCTGGGCCATAGCACAGATACGCAGTATTTT | CASSLLGHSTDTQYF
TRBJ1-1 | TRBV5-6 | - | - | TGTGCCAGCAGCTTGGGGTCGTTGAACACTGAAGCTTTCTTT | CASSLGSLNTEAFF
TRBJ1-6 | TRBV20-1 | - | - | TGCAGTGCTAGAACGTCACCCCTCCACTTT | CSARTSPLHF
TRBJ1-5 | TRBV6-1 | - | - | TGTGCCAGCAGTGAAGTGGGGAATTGGCAGCCCCAGCATTTT | CASSEVGNWQPQHF
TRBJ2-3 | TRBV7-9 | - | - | TGTGCCAGCAGCTTAACAGATACGCAGTATTTT | CASSLTDTQYF